The 14 T cell receptor beta chains below were found in one sample sequenced in a study of CXCR3-negative and CXCR3-positive naive CD8 T cells (dated by TCRdb to between 2018 and 2020). The sample was run on a NextSeq 550. The Human TCR Profiling Kit (MiLaboratory) was used to make UMI-labeled 5' RACE TRB cDNA libraries. TCRdb reprocessed the reads and assigns one entry to each CDR3 protein sequence, leaving out DNA. The record for this sample contains 45,000 or so distinct CDR3 sequences. The top ten hold about 14% of the sample. Sequenced material: memory CD8+ T cells from blood. According to the study, the label for this sample's cell subset or site signals: conventional CD8+ memory T cells (TMEM), sorted as controls. Receptor source: a human donor in good health. Some clones in this sample may be carry-over from other donors' samples.

This clonotype is classed as medium-sized by frequency. J is TRBJ2-7 and V is TRBV7-2. The V gene's germline CDR1 is SGHTA and CDR2 FQGNSA. The CDR3 contains 15 residues. CDR3 amino acids: CASSPHFSKHYEQYF.

The V gene is TRBV5-5, the J gene TRBJ1-5; the D gene TCRdb calls, TRBD1, cannot be checked with no DNA. The CDR3 loop spans 16 amino acids. Looked up from germline, CDR1 is SGHKS and CDR2 is YYEKEE (reference sequence). The CDR3 region is CASRPQPGGSNQPQHF.

The chain links TRBV5-1 to TRBJ2-5. The CDR3 totals 15 residues. Per germline, CDR1 SGHRS and CDR2 YFSETQ. The CDR3 protein is CASSLEANWQETQYF.

The gene calls are TRBV18 and TRBJ2-1; the D call from TCRdb, TRBD2, cannot be confirmed without DNA. The CDR3 sequence is 15 residues long. Germline CDR1 reads KGHSH; CDR2 reads LQKENI. This CDR3 reads CASSPTSGGAYEQFF.

The chain carries TRBV25-1 and TRBJ1-1; the TCRdb call, TRBD1, lacks DNA for checking. Germline CDR1 reads MGHDK; CDR2 reads SYGVNS. The CDR3 contains 20 residues. CDR3: CASSEFFADDGRSGGTEAFF.

The chain couples TRBV4-2 to TRBJ2-3; TCRdb reports TRBD1, a call that lacks DNA to check it against. The CDR3 contains 15 residues. Germline V gene sequence: CDR1 LGHNA, CDR2 YNFKEQ. CDR3 loop: CASSQSRDGPDTQYF.

The rearrangement uses TRBV29-1 and TRBJ1-1; TCRdb returns TRBD1, unconfirmable since there is no DNA. The CDR3 covers 13 residues. Germline assignment: CDR1 SQVTM and CDR2 ANQGSEA. The chain's CDR3 is CSALPGATTEAFF.

The genes are TRBV7-3 and TRBJ2-5; as DNA is missing, the TRBD1 call by TCRdb cannot be tested. Germline CDR1 SGHTA, CDR2 FQGTGA. This CDR3 is built from 13 residues. This CDR3 reads CASGIGQQETQYF.

The chain carries TRBV20-1 and TRBJ1-2. The CDR3 is made up of 12 amino acids. Per germline, CDR1 DFQATT and CDR2 SNEGSKA (reference sequence). The CDR3 is CSARVEDYGYTF.

The CDR3 sequence: CSARGVGKKKNSGNTIYF. The chain recombines TRBV20-1 with TRBJ1-3. The CDR3 loop spans 18 amino acids. Germline CDR1 is DFQATT and CDR2 is SNEGSKA (reference sequence).

The V and J genes are TRBV6-4 and TRBJ2-2. The CDR3 runs to 14 residues. Germline V gene sequence: CDR1 MRHNA, CDR2 SNTAGT. The CDR3 loop is CASSDSSGSGELFF.

This chain joins TRBV29-1 and TRBJ2-7; there is no DNA to check the TCRdb D call of TRBD1. CDR3 size: 13 residues. CDR1 and CDR2 from the germline V gene are SQVTM and ANQGSEA. This chain's CDR3 is CSVASGTGYEQYF.

V and J are TRBV9 and TRBJ1-1; TCRdb's D gene call, TRBD1, goes unchecked for lack of DNA. CDR3 size: 14 residues. From germline, CDR1 is SGDLS and CDR2 YYNGEE. CDR3 sequence reads: CASSSAGGGTEAFF.

The chain uses TRBV9 and TRBJ2-7. The CDR3 extends over 16 amino acids. The V gene's germline CDR1 is SGDLS and CDR2 YYNGEE. The CDR3 is CASSVGYGTDSYEQYF.